The present T cell receptor beta chain was sequenced within a study of identical twins. Study outcomes and limitations: Instead of following the same donors, the conclusions were based on cross-sectional statistical analysis. Insertions were fewer in abundant cord blood beta clonotypes, whereas memory repertoires showed none of this pattern.

The CDR3 has 14 amino acids. Germline CDR1 MNHEY, CDR2 SVGEGT. V lost 0 bases, J lost 7 bases, and 10 bases lay in between. This clonotype was detected ten times or more. Its cognate antigen is unknown. Template switching added a universal primer binding site, and final cDNA carried unique molecular identifiers. Using its own MiXCR run on the 5' RACE reads, TCRdb lists one record per CDR3 protein. Altogether 410,000 or so distinct CDR3 sequences are present, under 20% being singletons, with the ten largest covering 10% to 15%. Sequenced sample: naive T cells sorted from blood. The chain has TRBV6-2 or TRBV6-3 and TRBJ1-5; D is unresolved. The sequence derives from a man aged 50-60 years in good health. The chain's CDR3 is CASSYSSLAQPQHF. For the CDR3, the DNA is TGTGCCAGCAGTTACTCGAGTTTGGCCCAGCCCCAGCATTTT.